Sequencing of this TCR beta chain was carried out in a study of T cell responses to AZD1222 COVID-19 vaccine. Findings and limits, study-wide: Spike-specific TCR repertoires showed rising breadth and depth after two AZD1222 doses. Donors, mostly white British, included more females; clonal diversity was possibly underestimated. Dominant CD4 TCR responses targeted spike regions 160-218 and 743-854.

Germline V lookup: CDR1 SNHLY, CDR2 FYNNEI. J lost 1 base, V lost 6 bases, and 2 bases had no gene match. The CDR3 has 14 amino acids. The sample holds a few counts of this clone. Its antigen is currently unknown. Within the sample, other DNA sequences also encode this same CDR3. Sequenced by immunoSEQ multiplex PCR; TCRdb stores in-frame clones only, minus some. Of approximately 200,000 clones detected, around 94% appear once; the ten largest clones hold approximately 1.7%. This chain links TRBV2 with TRBJ1-5, with 8 bases fitting TRBD1. This receptor was taken from an adult who received the MenACWY meningococcal vaccine as a control. Specimen: peripheral blood, collected 28 days after the second dose of the MenACWY control vaccine. The DNA for the CDR3 is TGTGCCAGCAGCGGGACAGGAAGCAATCAGCCCCAGCATTTT. It is translated as CASSGTGSNQPQHF.